These 4 T cell receptor beta chains share one sample of origin, sequenced in a study of CD8 T cells in Susac syndrome. A quantity of roughly 0.5 to 1 ug RNA underwent reverse transcription using random hexamers. TCRdb recomputed calls from the immunoSEQ multiplex PCR reads with MiXCR, one row per CDR3 protein. The sample records fewer than 65,000 distinct CDR3 sequences, around nine tenths being singletons. What was sequenced was CD8+ T cells from PBMCs. These receptors all come from a human donor in good health.

The rearrangement joins TRBV18 to TRBJ2-3; TRBD2 matches 10 bases. The V and J ends lost 0 bases and 6 bases, in that order; junction bases with no gene match: 9. Germline-derived CDR1 and CDR2 are KGHSH and LQKENI. The CDR3 runs to 17 residues. The CDR3 region is CASSPPERGGPGDTQYF. The CDR3 nucleotides are TGTGCCAGCTCACCACCGGAGCGGGGGGGCCCTGGGGATACGCAGTATTTT.

The chain recombines TRBV7-8 with TRBJ2-1; no reliable D call. Germline assignment: CDR1 SGHVS and CDR2 FQNEAQ. V was clipped by 1 base and J by 6 bases, with 13 bases between them. This CDR3 is built from 15 residues. This chain's CDR3 is CASSLGSGTANEQFF. The DNA of the CDR3 is TGTGCCAGCAGCTTAGGGTCCGGAACAGCCAATGAGCAGTTCTTC.

V and J are TRBV7-9 and TRBJ2-1; 10 nucleotides align to TRBD2. The CDR3 consists of 17 residues. Germline CDR1 and CDR2: SEHNR and FQNEAQ (reference sequence). After removal of 0 bases from V and 8 bases from J, the junction contained 10 bases not matched to a gene. The CDR3 DNA is TGTGCCAGCAGCTTAGCGCCCCAGCGGGGGGGCCGGGATGAGCAGTTCTTC. Translated: CASSLAPQRGGRDEQFF.

V and J are TRBV5-4 and TRBJ2-3; D tentatively reads TRBD1 or TRBD2 (5 bases each). Trimming took 4 bases from V and 5 from J, leaving 11 bases between them. Germline assignment: CDR1 SGHNT and CDR2 YYREEE (reference sequence). This CDR3 region has 13 residues. Here the CDR3 reads CASSRGDGDTQYF. The DNA for the CDR3 is TGTGCCAGCAGCCGGGGCGATGGAGATACGCAGTATTTT. The complete variable domain, with remaining parts taken from reference TRBV5-4 and TRBJ2-3, reads ETGVTQSPTHLIKTRGQQVTLRCSSQSGHNTVSWYQQALGQGPQFIFQYYREEENGRGNFPPRFSGLQFPNYSSELNVNALELDDSALYLCASSRGDGDTQYFGPGTRLTVL.